These 24 T cell receptor beta chains originate from one sample sequenced in a study of CD8 T cells in ankylosing spondylitis. Via MiXCR, TCRdb re-called the 5' RACE reads, giving one row per CDR3 protein. The repertoire has approximately 200,000 distinct CDR3 sequences, 10% to 15% of them found once; the top ten carry 11%. Sequencing used blood, either unsorted or a sorted T cell fraction (not recorded which). Receptors originate from a female donor with ankylosing spondylitis or in good health (not recorded which).

This clonotype has a count of ten or more. CDR3 DNA: TGTGCCAGCAGTTTACACAGGGATAAGGAGCAGTACTTC. Amino acids: CASSLHRDKEQYF. The chain combines TRBV27 with TRBJ2-7, with D possibly TRBD1 on 6 matching bases. Germline CDR1 and CDR2: MNHEY and SMNVEV (reference sequence). The CDR3 extends over 13 amino acids. V was cut by 2 bases and J by 7 bases, with 12 bases left in between.

This clonotype occurred a few times. The rearrangement uses TRBV29-1 and TRBJ2-1; D is perhaps TRBD2 (6 bases). V was pared by 2 bases and J by 3 bases, with 8 bases between. This CDR3 spans 13 amino acids. Germline V CDR1 and CDR2: SQVTM, ANQGSEA. The CDR3, as DNA: TGCAGCGTTGAAAGGGGAGGCTACAATGAGCAGTTCTTC. Translating gives CSVERGGYNEQFF.

This clonotype showed up many times. The chain carries TRBV20-1 and TRBJ2-5; 7 bases map to TRBD2. The ends lost 6 bases at V and 2 bases at J; junction bases unmatched: 6. Germline V CDR1 and CDR2: DFQATT, SNEGSKA (reference sequence). CDR3 length: 13 amino acids. CDR3 sequence reads: CSAHRGEQETQYF. CDR3 nucleotide sequence: TGCAGTGCCCACCGGGGGGAACAAGAGACCCAGTACTTC.

This chain uses TRBV12-3 or TRBV12-4 with TRBJ2-1; the match to TRBD1 covers 8 bases. The CDR3 extends over 14 amino acids. V lost 7 bases, J lost 3 bases, and 5 bases stayed unmatched. The CDR3 is CASIQGASYNEQFF. The CDR3 coding sequence is TGTGCCAGCATCCAGGGGGCTAGCTACAATGAGCAGTTCTTC.

This clonotype was detected a few times. The chain recombines TRBV12-3 or TRBV12-4 with TRBJ2-1; 9 bases agree with TRBD2. Germline trimming cut 7 bases from V and 6 bases from J; bases unmatched to any gene: 10. The CDR3 extends over 15 amino acids. CDR3 bases: TGTGCCAGCAATGACCCTAGCGGGAAGGTCAATGAGCAGTTCTTC. Its translation is CASNDPSGKVNEQFF.

The rearrangement links TRBV5-1 to TRBJ2-1; D uncertain. There are 11 residues in the CDR3. Per germline, CDR1 SGHRS and CDR2 YFSETQ. V was trimmed by 0 bases and J by 9 bases, leaving 4 bases between them. The DNA for the CDR3 is TGCGCCAGCAGCTTGGAGGCTGAGCAGTTCTTC. This gives the protein CASSLEAEQFF.

V usage is TRBV6-5 and J usage is TRBJ1-2; no clear D. The CDR3 totals 14 residues. In germline, CDR1 is MNHEY, CDR2 SVGAGI. Deletions cut 0 bases from V and 5 bases from J, with 10 bases between. CDR3 sequence: CASSYSTQGYGYTF. Here the CDR3 DNA reads TGTGCCAGCAGTTACTCGACCCAAGGGTATGGCTACACCTTC.

The table lists this clonotype with many counts. The CDR3 here is CASSRGQGNNEQYF. In nucleotides, the CDR3 is TGCGCCAGCAGCAGGGGACAGGGGAACAACGAGCAGTACTTC. The chain recombines TRBV5-1 with TRBJ2-7, with 10 positions matching TRBD1. The CDR3 length is 14 residues. V was clipped by 4 bases and J by 5 bases; unmatched bases: 6. Germline CDR1 SGHRS, CDR2 YFSETQ.

This clonotype has more than one count but fewer than ten. The J gene is TRBJ2-1, the V gene TRBV29-1; D unresolved. Between the trimmed V and J ends, which lost 2 bases and 5 bases, there was a span of 7 bases. Germline CDR1 is SQVTM and CDR2 is ANQGSEA. The CDR3 length is 12 residues. CDR3 amino acids: CSVERKHNEQFF. As DNA, the CDR3 is TGCAGCGTTGAAAGGAAGCACAATGAGCAGTTCTTC.

V gene TRBV2 combines with J gene TRBJ2-1; 9 nucleotides agree with TRBD1. V dropped 3 bases and J dropped 5; count of bases not matched to a gene: 5. CDR3 length: 15 amino acids. Germline V gene lookup returns CDR1 SNHLY and CDR2 FYNNEI. The CDR3 region is CASSEWTGANNEQFF. CDR3 DNA: TGTGCCAGCAGTGAGTGGACAGGGGCAAACAATGAGCAGTTCTTC.

This clonotype was counted at least ten times. The genes are TRBV7-9 and TRBJ1-3, with D hard to call. V was clipped by 5 bases and J by 4 bases, with 9 bases between them. Germline CDR1 is SEHNR and CDR2 is FQNEAQ (reference sequence). The CDR3 has 13 residues. The CDR3 sequence is CASSLGFGNTIYF. CDR3 sequence (DNA): TGTGCCAGCAGCCTTGGCTTCGGAAACACCATATATTTT.

This clonotype has only a few counts. The V call is TRBV7-2, the J call TRBJ2-3, with D hard to call. CDR3 length equals 12 residues. V lost 5 bases to trimming and J lost 5 bases, with 8 bases between them. Germline CDR1 is SGHTA and CDR2 is FQGNSA. Written as DNA, the CDR3 is TGTGCCAGCAGCCACTACGGAGATACGCAGTATTTT. Translated, it gives CASSHYGDTQYF.

With regard to this clonotype: At one end the junction does not follow the germline gene, possibly because of a read error. The V call is TRBV12-3 or TRBV12-4, the J call TRBJ2-7; TRBD2 might be the D (6 bases). This CDR3 is 17 amino acids long. The chain's CDR3 is CASSLGLGTAVPYEQCF. The CDR3, as DNA: TGTGCCAGCAGTTTAGGCCTTGGGACTGCAGTCCCCTACGAGCAGTGCTTC.

In its sample, this clonotype was seen many times. Relative to the germline gene, one junction end is altered; a read error may explain this. V is TRBV20-1 and J is TRBJ1-4; 8 bases agree with TRBD1. Germline V lookup: CDR1 DFQATT, CDR2 SNEGSKA (reference sequence). This CDR3 comprises 11 residues. The CDR3 DNA reads TGCAGTGCTAGGGACAGGGAATTGATGGTTTTT. Translating gives CSARDRELMVF.

This clonotype was counted ten times or more. The chain carries TRBV7-2 and TRBJ2-5, with a weak D call TRBD2 (6 bases). This CDR3 region has 14 residues. The ends were cut back, 4 bases at V and 5 bases at J, with 14 bases in the middle. The V gene's germline CDR1 is SGHTA and CDR2 FQGNSA. The CDR3 region is CASSSPGVGETQYF. Here the CDR3 DNA reads TGTGCCAGCAGCTCCCCGGGAGTAGGGGAGACCCAGTACTTC.

This clonotype has ten or more counts. The V gene is TRBV10-3, the J gene TRBJ1-2; 9 bases fit TRBD1. Germline assignment: CDR1 ENHRY and CDR2 SYGVKD. The CDR3 runs 13 residues. V shed 5 bases and J 4 bases; nucleotides not matched to a gene: 2. The CDR3: CAISQTGGYGYTF. CDR3 sequence (DNA): TGTGCCATCAGTCAGACAGGGGGCTATGGCTACACCTTC.

The chain has TRBV24-1 and TRBJ2-3; D gene uncertain. Germline-derived CDR1 and CDR2 are KGHDR and SFDVKD. The CDR3 runs 14 residues. V was clipped by 4 bases and J by 0 bases, with 7 bases between them. This chain's CDR3 is CATSESTSTDTQYF. CDR3 bases: TGTGCCACCAGTGAGTCAACTAGCACAGATACGCAGTATTTT.

This clonotype was seen at least ten times. The gene calls are TRBV12-3 or TRBV12-4 and TRBJ1-1; no clear D. Trimming took off 1 base at V and 8 bases at J, with 8 bases between the two ends. The CDR3 has 12 amino acids. Here the CDR3 reads CASSLGRTEAFF. As DNA, the CDR3 is TGTGCCAGCAGTTTAGGACGGACCGAAGCTTTCTTT.

This clonotype showed up many times. The J gene is TRBJ2-1, the V gene TRBV24-1; TRBD2 matches at 12 bases. The germline V gene encodes CDR1 KGHDR and CDR2 SFDVKD. Trimming at V came to 4 bases and at J to 9 bases, leaving 9 bases not matched to a gene. The CDR3 has 16 residues. CDR3: CATSERRLAGVVEQFF. The CDR3 DNA follows: TGTGCCACCAGTGAAAGGAGACTAGCGGGAGTCGTTGAGCAGTTCTTC.

This clonotype was observed a few times. This chain connects TRBV29-1 to TRBJ2-3, with D unclear. The CDR3 has 15 amino acids. The V end lost 0 bases, the J end lost 2 bases, and 12 bases lay between the germline ends. Germline lookup yields CDR1 SQVTM and CDR2 ANQGSEA. The CDR3 DNA reads as TGCAGCGTTGAAGATCCGGAGACAAACACAGATACGCAGTATTTT. Protein sequence: CSVEDPETNTDTQYF.

J is TRBJ2-5 and V is TRBV6-2 or TRBV6-3; 8 bases match TRBD1. The V segment lost 8 bases and the J segment 0 bases; nucleotides outside the gene matches: 5. The CDR3 length is 14 residues. From germline, CDR1 is MNHEY and CDR2 SVGEGT. CDR3 residues: CASVGQEYQETQYF. CDR3 bases: TGTGCCAGCGTGGGACAGGAGTACCAAGAGACCCAGTACTTC.

Ten or more counts support this clonotype. The CDR3 loop is CASSTDMNTEAFF. The CDR3 nucleotides read TGTGCCAGCTCGACTGATATGAACACTGAAGCTTTCTTT. The V and J genes are TRBV18 and TRBJ1-1; unclear D gene. Germline CDR1 reads KGHSH; CDR2 reads LQKENI. The CDR3 totals 13 residues. Between the trimmed V and J ends, which lost 6 bases and 0 bases, there was a span of 8 bases.

Ten or more counts support this clonotype. This chain links TRBV5-5 with TRBJ2-2; TRBD2 might be the D (5 bases). The CDR3 spans 14 residues. The germline gives CDR1 SGHKS, CDR2 YYEKEE (reference sequence). V lost 4 bases and J 1 base, leaving 8 bases between the germline ends. The CDR3 nucleotides are TGTGCCAGCAGCCCCGGGATGAACACCGGGGAGCTGTTTTTT. Translated, it gives CASSPGMNTGELFF.

This clonotype showed up many times. The rearrangement uses TRBV4-2 and TRBJ2-7; D could derive from TRBD1 or TRBD2 (5 bases each). The V end lost 4 bases, the J end lost 0 bases, and 16 bases lay between the germline ends. This CDR3 is built from 16 residues. From germline, CDR1 is LGHNA and CDR2 YNFKEQ. CDR3 DNA: TGTGCCAGCAGCCGACAATCCGGGGCGAACTCCTACGAGCAGTACTTC. Its protein is CASSRQSGANSYEQYF.